This T cell receptor beta chain was documented in a study of blood T cell repertoires in COVID-19. Overall study: The study drew acute and convalescent COVID-19 samples from the United States, Italy and Spain. PBMCs, B-cell-depleted T cells, or T cells provided the cDNA or gDNA that made up the material.

The length of the CDR3 is 15 residues. After removal of 6 bases from V and 4 bases from J, the junction contained 7 bases not matched to a gene. Germline V gene sequence: CDR1 SGDLS, CDR2 YYNGEE. As originally analysed: Amplification from reference gene primers served as the basis for estimated nucleated cell counts. TCRdb's table, derived via immunoSEQ multiplex PCR, lists solely in-frame clones and lacks some. That table is the source of V, J and clone size, and D and trimming were worked out from the DNA. The table has over 250,000 clones, around 87% seen once. This chain connects TRBV9 to TRBJ2-1, with TRBD2 matching over 10 bases. Sequencing input: peripheral blood. The sequence derives from a woman aged 45 to 65 with acute or convalescent COVID-19. The CDR3 region is CASTLSGREYNEQFF. For the CDR3, the DNA is TGTGCCAGCACCCTGAGCGGGAGGGAGTACAATGAGCAGTTCTTC.